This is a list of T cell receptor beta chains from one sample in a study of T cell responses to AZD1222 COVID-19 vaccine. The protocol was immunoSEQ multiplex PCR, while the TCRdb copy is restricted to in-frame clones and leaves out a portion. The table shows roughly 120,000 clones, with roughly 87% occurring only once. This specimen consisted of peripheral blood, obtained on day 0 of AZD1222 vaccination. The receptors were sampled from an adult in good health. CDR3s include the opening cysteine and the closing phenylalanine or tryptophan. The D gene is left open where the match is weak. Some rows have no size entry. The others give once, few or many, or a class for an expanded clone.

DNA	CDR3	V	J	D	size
TGCGCCAGCAGTCCCTGGGTTGCAAGCTCCAACGAGCAGTACTTC	CASSPWVASSNEQYF	TRBV4-1	TRBJ2-7	NA	NA
TGTGCCAGCAGTCCCCGGACTAGTTGGGACACAGATACGCAGTATTTT	CASSPRTSWDTDTQYF	TRBV28	TRBJ2-3	TRBD2	NA
TGCGCCAGCAGCCAAGAGGGAGTAAGACTAGCGGGGGCCTACGTAAAGCAGTTCTTC	CASSQEGVRLAGAYVKQFF	TRBV4-1	TRBJ2-1	TRBD2	NA
TGTGCCAGCAGCCATAAAGGGACTAGCGACGAGCAGTACTTC	CASSHKGTSDEQYF	TRBV7-9	TRBJ2-7	TRBD2	NA
TGCAGCGTGGGTGGGGGCCCCTACGAGCAGTACTTC	CSVGGGPYEQYF	TRBV29-1	TRBJ2-7	NA	NA
TGTGCCAGCAGTTCTCCCCCGGACTACGAGCAGTACTTC	CASSSPPDYEQYF	TRBV28	TRBJ2-7	NA	NA
TGTGCCAGCAGTCCTCAGGGCGGGGAGCTGTTTTTT	CASSPQGGELFF	TRBV6-5	TRBJ2-2	NA	NA
TGTGCCAGTAGTATATCACCCGCGAACACCGGGGAGCTGTTTTTT	CASSISPANTGELFF	TRBV19	TRBJ2-2	NA	NA
TGTGCCAGCAGCGTAGCTGGGGTTAGTGGTCAGCCCCAGCATTTT	CASSVAGVSGQPQHF	TRBV9	TRBJ1-5	NA	NA
TGTGCCAGCAGTTTGGTCTCTGGGGCGGCCAGCTCCTACGAGCAGTACTTC	CASSLVSGAASSYEQYF	TRBV27	TRBJ2-7	NA	NA
TGTGCCAGCAGTGGGGGGGGTAGCAAAGCTTTCTTT	CASSGGGSKAFF	TRBV28	TRBJ1-1	NA	NA
TGTGCCTGTACAGGGGTTGCTAATTCACCCCTCCACTTT	CACTGVANSPLHF	TRBV19	TRBJ1-6	TRBD1	NA
TGCGCCAGCAGCGGGCGGACTAGTCTCAATACCGGGACCGGGGAGCTGTTTTTT	CASSGRTSLNTGTGELFF	TRBV5-1	TRBJ2-2	TRBD2	NA
TGTGCCAGCAGCCACTATGGGGGGGGGTATGGTGATGAGCAGTTCTTC	CASSHYGGGYGDEQFF	TRBV3-1/TRBV3-2	TRBJ2-1	TRBD2	NA
TGTGCCAGCAGCCAAGAGAACAGGGGCTATGGCTACACCTTC	CASSQENRGYGYTF	TRBV3-1/TRBV3-2	TRBJ1-2	TRBD1	NA
TGCGCCAGCAGCCCGGATTGGAATGGCTACACCTTC	CASSPDWNGYTF	TRBV5-1	TRBJ1-2	NA	NA
TGTGCCAGCAGCTTAGAGTTAGCGGGGACAGAAGCGCAGTACTTC	CASSLELAGTEAQYF	TRBV11-2	TRBJ2-7	NA	NA
TGTGCCAGCAGCCTGGACAGCAATCAGCCCCAGCATTTT	CASSLDSNQPQHF	TRBV7-9	TRBJ1-5	NA	NA
TGTGCCAGCAGCTCTCTTGTTCCAGGGACCCCCTACGAGCAGTACTTC	CASSSLVPGTPYEQYF	TRBV7-3	TRBJ2-7	NA	NA
TGCAGCGTTGAAGAAGTAGGACTCTATGGCTACACCTTC	CSVEEVGLYGYTF	TRBV29-1	TRBJ1-2	NA	NA
TGTGCCAGCAGACGATGGGGGGAAGGAGAGACCCAGTACTTC	CASRRWGEGETQYF	TRBV25-1	TRBJ2-5	NA	NA
TGTGCCAGCAGCTTGTCAGGGGGTGGCCAGCCCCAGCATTTT	CASSLSGGGQPQHF	TRBV5-6	TRBJ1-5	TRBD1	NA
TGTGCCAGCAGCCCGGAGAGGGATCGATATGGCTACACCTTC	CASSPERDRYGYTF	TRBV3-1/TRBV3-2	TRBJ1-2	NA	NA
TGTGCCAGCAGCCAAGAATACAGAGGCTACGAGCAGTACTTC	CASSQEYRGYEQYF	TRBV3-1/TRBV3-2	TRBJ2-7	NA	once
TGTGCCAGCGCCGGGGACCTTGAAGCTTTCTTT	CASAGDLEAFF	TRBV5-5	TRBJ1-1	NA	once
TGCGCCAGCAGCTTGGATCGAAACTCCTACAATGAGCAGTTCTTC	CASSLDRNSYNEQFF	TRBV5-1	TRBJ2-1	NA	NA
TGTGCCAGCAGCCACTACAGGGACAACACTGAAGCTTTCTTT	CASSHYRDNTEAFF	TRBV3-1/TRBV3-2	TRBJ1-1	NA	NA